These T cell receptor beta chains were read from a single sample in a study of blood T cell repertoires in COVID-19. The assay was immunoSEQ multiplex PCR, and TCRdb's table has in-frame clones only and misses some. Here the sample spans some 200,000 clones, approximately 81% being singletons. Sequencing was performed on peripheral blood. The receptors here all came from a woman aged 65 to 85 with COVID-19, enrolled during active disease. Both conserved end residues are part of each CDR3. D genes are given only for firm matches. Only some rows state a clone size, as once, few, many or a class for expanded clones.

J gene | clone size | D gene | V gene | CDR3 protein | CDR3 DNA
TRBJ2-2 | - | - | TRBV19 | CASARARQGNTGELFF | TGTGCCAGCGCTAGGGCCCGGCAGGGGAACACCGGGGAGCTGTTTTTT
TRBJ1-1 | - | - | TRBV3-1/TRBV3-2 | CASSPAGRGTEAFF | TGTGCCAGCAGCCCCGCAGGGAGGGGAACTGAAGCTTTCTTT
TRBJ1-5 | - | TRBD1 | TRBV30 | CAWKVQGGNQPQHF | TGTGCCTGGAAAGTGCAGGGGGGTAATCAGCCCCAGCATTTT
TRBJ2-5 | - | TRBD2 | TRBV7-8 | CASSSTSGWGETQYF | TGTGCCAGCAGCTCGACTAGCGGTTGGGGGGAGACCCAGTACTTC
TRBJ1-1 | - | - | TRBV7-3 | CASSFGERTEAFF | TGTGCCAGCAGCTTTGGAGAGAGAACTGAAGCTTTCTTT
TRBJ2-5 | - | TRBD1 | TRBV5-4 | CASSRRGGQGAETQYF | TGTGCCAGCAGCCGTCGAGGGGGACAGGGGGCCGAGACCCAGTACTTC
TRBJ2-1 | - | - | TRBV24-1 | CATSDLHEKGVDEQFF | TGTGCCACCAGTGATTTGCACGAGAAGGGAGTCGATGAGCAGTTCTTC
TRBJ1-6 | - | - | TRBV7-2 | CASSPGLGSPLHF | TGTGCCAGCAGCCCCGGACTGGGGTCACCCCTCCACTTT
TRBJ1-1 | - | - | TRBV4-2 | CASSQADGQNTEAFF | TGTGCCAGCAGCCAGGCAGACGGACAGAACACTGAAGCTTTCTTT
TRBJ1-2 | - | TRBD1 | TRBV15 | CATSSEDRGGNYGYTF | TGTGCCACCAGCAGCGAAGACAGGGGTGGTAACTATGGCTACACCTTC
TRBJ2-3 | once | TRBD1 | TRBV5-1 | CASFRQGTDTQYF | TGCGCCAGCTTCAGACAGGGAACAGATACGCAGTATTTT
TRBJ2-6 | - | TRBD1 | TRBV20-1 | CSASGDRGYRGANVLTF | TGCAGTGCTAGTGGGGACAGGGGATATCGTGGGGCCAACGTCCTGACTTTC
TRBJ1-2 | - | - | TRBV27 | CASSLSGGRNYGYTF | TGTGCCAGCAGTTTATCGGGGGGGAGAAACTATGGCTACACCTTC
TRBJ1-6 | - | - | TRBV5-1 | CASSLDRPSSYNSPLHF | TGCGCCAGCAGCTTGGACAGGCCCAGCTCCTATAATTCACCCCTCCACTTT
TRBJ1-3 | - | - | TRBV25-1 | CASSEWGAHASEDTIYF | TGTGCCAGCAGTGAATGGGGAGCGCATGCCTCTGAGGACACCATATATTTT
TRBJ2-1 | - | - | TRBV7-3 | CASTPQAGAIYNEQFF | TGTGCCAGCACCCCCCAAGCAGGCGCGATCTACAATGAGCAGTTCTTC
TRBJ1-4 | - | TRBD1 | TRBV4-2 | CASSQDPTGGSEKLFF | TGTGCCAGCAGCCAAGATCCAACAGGGGGCAGTGAAAAACTGTTTTTT
TRBJ2-2 | once | TRBD1 | TRBV6-5 | CASKAGTANTGELFF | TGTGCCAGCAAAGCCGGGACAGCGAACACCGGGGAGCTGTTTTTT
TRBJ1-2 | - | - | TRBV5-1 | CASSLAGQLYGYTF | TGCGCCAGCAGCTTGGCAGGACAGCTCTATGGCTACACCTTC
TRBJ1-1 | - | - | TRBV6-5 | CASSYSTGNTEAFF | TGTGCCAGCAGTTACTCGACAGGGAACACTGAAGCTTTCTTT
TRBJ1-1 | - | - | TRBV20-1 | CSVRPGQAFF | TGCAGTGTTAGGCCAGGCCAAGCTTTCTTT
TRBJ2-1 | - | - | TRBV5-1 | CASSPKTGAVNNEQFF | TGCGCCAGCAGCCCGAAAACGGGAGCCGTGAACAATGAGCAGTTCTTC